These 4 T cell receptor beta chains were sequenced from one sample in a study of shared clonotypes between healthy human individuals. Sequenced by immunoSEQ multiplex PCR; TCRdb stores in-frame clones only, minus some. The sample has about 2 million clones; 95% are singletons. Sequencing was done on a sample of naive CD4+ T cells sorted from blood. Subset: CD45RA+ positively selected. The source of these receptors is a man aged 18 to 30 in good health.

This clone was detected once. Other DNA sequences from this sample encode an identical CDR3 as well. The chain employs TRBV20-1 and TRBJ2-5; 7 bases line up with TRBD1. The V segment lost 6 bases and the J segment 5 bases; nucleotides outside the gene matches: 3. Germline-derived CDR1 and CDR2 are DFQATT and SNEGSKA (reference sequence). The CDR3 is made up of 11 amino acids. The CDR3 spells CSARQGETQYF. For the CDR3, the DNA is TGCAGTGCCCGACAGGGCGAGACCCAGTACTTC.

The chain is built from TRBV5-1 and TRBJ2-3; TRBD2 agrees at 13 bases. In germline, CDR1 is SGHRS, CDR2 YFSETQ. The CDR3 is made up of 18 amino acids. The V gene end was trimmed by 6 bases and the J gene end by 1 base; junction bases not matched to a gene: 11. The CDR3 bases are TGCGCCAGCAACTACGGGACTAGCGGGATAAGGGGCACAGATACGCAGTATTTT. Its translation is CASNYGTSGIRGTDTQYF.

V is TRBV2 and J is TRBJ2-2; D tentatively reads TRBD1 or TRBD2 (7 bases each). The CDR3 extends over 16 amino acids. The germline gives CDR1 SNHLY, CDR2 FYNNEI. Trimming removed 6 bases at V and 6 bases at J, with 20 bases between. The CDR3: CASRSQGGFRPGELFF. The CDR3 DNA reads TGTGCCAGCAGATCCCAGGGGGGGTTTCGGCCCGGGGAGCTGTTTTTT.

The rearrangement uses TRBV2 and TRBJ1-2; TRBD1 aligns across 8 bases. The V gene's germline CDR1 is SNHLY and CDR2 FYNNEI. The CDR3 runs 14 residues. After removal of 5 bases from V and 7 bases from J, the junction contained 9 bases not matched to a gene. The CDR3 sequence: CASSLDRESGGYTF. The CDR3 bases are TGTGCCAGCAGTCTGGACAGGGAAAGTGGTGGCTACACCTTC. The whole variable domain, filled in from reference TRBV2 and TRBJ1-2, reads EPEVTQTPSHQVTQMGQEVILRCVPISNHLYFYWYRQILGQKVEFLVSFYNNEISEKSEIFDDQFSVERPDGSNFTLKIRSTKLEDSAMYFCASSLDRESGGYTFGSGTRLTVV.